This T cell receptor (beta chain) was profiled in a study of regulatory T cells in long-lasting Graves disease (dated by TCRdb to the early 2020s). Study-level background: Antithyroid drugs had been taken for less than 3 months by newly diagnosed Graves' disease patients. Patients with persistent Graves' disease were compared with patients with newly diagnosed Graves' disease using TCR sequencing and RNA sequencing of peripheral blood. The study was conducted in China and was registered as a clinical trial. A total of 33 samples underwent TCR sequencing, from roughly 13 patients with persistent Graves' disease and 20 or so patients with newly diagnosed Graves' disease. General findings and caveats noted by the study authors: Compared with newly diagnosed patients, persistent Graves' disease patients had lower TCR Shannon entropy and fewer highly expanded clones, which suggests clonal expansion. The small sample size was acknowledged by the authors as a limitation that may reduce accuracy. Patients with persistent disease shared more public clonotypes (under 3,000) than newly diagnosed patients did (around 930). Sequencing and analysis were restricted to the TCR beta chain. Peripheral blood alone was examined, since thyroid tissue, which constituted the primary lesion, could not be accessed. TRBV28, TRBJ1-2 and TRBJ2-5 were preferentially used in persistent disease, while TRBV20-1 and TRBJ2-1 were favored in newly diagnosed disease.

The time point label on this specimen signifies: newly diagnosed GD, antithyroid drugs for less than 3 months. For both TCR sequencing and RNA sequencing, RNA was extracted from PBMCs using TRIzol. Graves' disease was diagnosed according to American Thyroid Association guidelines. Patients were recruited from an endocrinology department in Xi'an, China. Each patient gave 7.5 to 10 milliliters of peripheral blood, collected in an EDTA anticoagulant tube. Ficoll Paque Plus density gradient separation was used to isolate PBMCs, and no additional T cell sorting was done. An Agilent 2100 Bioanalyzer and agarose gel were used to assess RNA quality, and a NanoDrop 2000 was used to measure RNA concentration. Concerning this clonotype itself: The specificity of this receptor is unknown. It has no much larger one-base neighbor in the sample; base qualities were not kept.

Ends trimmed: V by 5 bases, J by 4 bases; bases unmatched to a gene: 8. The CDR3 spans 15 residues, from the cysteine through the phenylalanine. Only the CDR3 part of the read is kept: 45 bases, read in frame from the first base. The receptor library was made with multiplex PCR. TCRdb shows the sequencer as Illumina HiSeq 4000. CDR3 regions were amplified by Arm-PCR with iRepertoire HTBI primers to construct TCR beta libraries. Gel purification was performed on PCR products prior to sequencing. The authors' analysis ran thus. A total of roughly 67 TRBV and 14 TRBJ segments were identified across samples and were used for gene usage analysis of CDR3 amino acid clonotypes. COPE and FqMerger were used to merge filtered high-quality paired reads into contigs. BLAST was used to align contigs to IMGT TRBV, TRBD and TRBJ reference genes, with CDR3 defined following IMGT. Any clonotype with a frequency above 0.1% was counted as a highly expanded clone. Shannon entropy served as the measure of repertoire diversity, while the Gini coefficient captured V-J evenness. A clonotype was considered public if more than one individual shared it. TCRdb trimmed the raw reads at Q25, called clones with MiXCR and kept productive beta chains. Every CDR3 protein is listed once, alongside the most common genes and DNA of its rows. What appears here as the V and J calls and clone size reflects TCRdb's work, not the paper's. Here the sample has 410,000 or so distinct CDR3 sequences; 14% to 15% occur a single time. Of the sample, approximately 16% is held by the ten largest clones.

This sample also belongs to another study, concerning T cells in Graves' hyperthyroidism and ophthalmopathy. The second investigation adds: Graves' hyperthyroidism was defined as stable when no progression to ophthalmopathy occurred over 18 months of follow-up. Hyperthyroidism patients were newly diagnosed, with disease duration under 2 months, and aged 18 to 65 years. Exclusion was applied to patients with uncontrolled infections, other autoimmune diseases, pregnancy or lactation. Clinical symptoms, serum thyroxine and TRAb, thyroid ultrasound, and orbital computed tomography formed the basis for the diagnoses. A first-round RT-PCR of the TCR CDR3 used the HTBI primer set with the Qiagen OneStep RT-PCR kit. Most expanded thyroid clonotypes (frequency above 0.001) were also detected in blood, suggesting blood repertoires may reflect thyroid immune responses. A model built on a 13 V-J signature distinguished ophthalmopathy from stable hyperthyroidism, reaching over 85% sensitivity and 81% to 83% specificity in cross-validation and 80%/75% in testing. In validation, the model predicted progression to ophthalmopathy with just under 71% sensitivity and approximately 78% specificity, a median of about 6 months before onset. TCR V-J signatures able to tell the groups apart were searched for in a discovery cohort of 95 or so patients, of whom over 40 had Graves' ophthalmopathy and about 60 had stable Graves' hyperthyroidism. An independent validation cohort of some 18 hyperthyroidism patients and about 15 patients who later progressed to ophthalmopathy tested prospective prediction of ophthalmopathy. The 75 to 100 discovery patients were randomly split 7:3 into training and test sets. The study also compared thyroid tissue and blood T-cell repertoires from 5 to 7 Graves' hyperthyroidism patients. After blood sampling, hyperthyroidism patients were treated with methimazole at a starting dose of 30 mg daily, and ophthalmopathy patients were treated with high-dose intravenous methylprednisolone. A second multiplex PCR round built the libraries, followed by size selection and purification. The libraries were sequenced on an Illumina HiSeq2000 using paired-end 100 bp reads. SOAPnuke was used to process the raw data, removing reads that contained adapters or uncalled bases, had a mean Phred below 15, or lacked an exact match to the constant primer or identifier. COPE v1.2.5 was used to merge high-quality paired reads, and clonotypes were defined as unique nucleotide sequences. MiTCR v1.1 was used to align clonotypes to the IMGT TRBV, TRBD and TRBJ reference segments. Analysis was restricted to V-J combinations with a frequency above 0.0001, which covered roughly 99% of repertoires. The TCS score was defined as the ratio of F50 (clonal expansion) to E x V (chaos), calculated using BLOSUM62-based TCRdist between CDR3 peptides within each V-J. Welch's t-statistics and random forest reduced some 510 V-J features to 13, which were used in a naive Bayes classifier (R e1071). No statistical method was used to fix the sample size in advance, and group allocation was not hidden from the investigators. According to the paper, TCR Vbeta CDR3 sequencing was carried out on 120 to 150 peripheral blood samples, which came from approximately 43 ophthalmopathy, approximately 72 hyperthyroidism and roughly 17 progressor patients.

The source was peripheral blood mononuclear cells (PBMCs), collected at new diagnosis, from a patient treated with antithyroid drugs. The chain is assembled from TRBV12-3 or TRBV12-4 and TRBJ1-3; TRBD1 matches 7 bases in the middle. This TCR derives from a woman in her 30s with Graves disease. Donor details come from another sample of the same person, matched by shared clones. At the DNA level, the sequence is TGTGCCAGCAGTCAGGGGACAGCTATGGGAAACACCATATATTTT. Its protein is CASSQGTAMGNTIYF.